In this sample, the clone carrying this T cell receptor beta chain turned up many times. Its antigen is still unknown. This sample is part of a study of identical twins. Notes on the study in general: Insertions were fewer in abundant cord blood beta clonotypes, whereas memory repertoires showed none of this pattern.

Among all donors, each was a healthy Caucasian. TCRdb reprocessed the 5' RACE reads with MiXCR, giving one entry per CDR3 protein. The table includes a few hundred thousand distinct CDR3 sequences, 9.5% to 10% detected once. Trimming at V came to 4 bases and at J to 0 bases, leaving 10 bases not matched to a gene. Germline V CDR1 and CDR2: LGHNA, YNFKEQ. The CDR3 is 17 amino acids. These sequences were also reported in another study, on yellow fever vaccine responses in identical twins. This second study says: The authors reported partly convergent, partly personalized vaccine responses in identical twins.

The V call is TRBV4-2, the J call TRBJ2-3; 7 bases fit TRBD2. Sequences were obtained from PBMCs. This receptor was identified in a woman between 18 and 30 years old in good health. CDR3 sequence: CASSPHPRGISTDTQYF. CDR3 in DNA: TGTGCCAGCAGCCCCCATCCGCGGGGGATAAGCACAGATACGCAGTATTTT.